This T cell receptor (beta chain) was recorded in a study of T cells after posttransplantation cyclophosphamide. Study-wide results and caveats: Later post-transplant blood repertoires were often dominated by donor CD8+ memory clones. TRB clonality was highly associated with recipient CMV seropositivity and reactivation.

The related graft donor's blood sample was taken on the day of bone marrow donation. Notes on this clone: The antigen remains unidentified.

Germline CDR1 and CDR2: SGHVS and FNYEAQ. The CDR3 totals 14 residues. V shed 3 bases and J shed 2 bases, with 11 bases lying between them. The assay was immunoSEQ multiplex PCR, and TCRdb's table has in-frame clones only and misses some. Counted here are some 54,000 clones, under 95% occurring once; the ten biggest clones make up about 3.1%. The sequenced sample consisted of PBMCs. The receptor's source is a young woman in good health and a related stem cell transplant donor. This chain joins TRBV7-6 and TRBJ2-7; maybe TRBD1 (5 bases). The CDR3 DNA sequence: TGTGCCAGCAGCTTTGAGCCAGGGCCCTACGAGCAGTACTTC. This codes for CASSFEPGPYEQYF. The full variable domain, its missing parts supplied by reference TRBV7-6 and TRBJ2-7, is GAGVSQSPRYKVTKRGQDVALRCDPISGHVSLYWYRQALGQGPEFLTYFNYEAQQDKSGLPNDRFSAERPEGSISTLTIQRTEQRDSAMYRCASSFEPGPYEQYFGPGTRLTVT.